This T cell receptor (beta chain) derives from a study of blood T cell repertoires in COVID-19. TCRdb's table, derived via immunoSEQ multiplex PCR, lists solely in-frame clones and lacks some. Of about 220,000 clones listed, 83% are singletons. Adults between roughly 18 and 100 years of age took part from 20 to 25 US areas. Assignments of participants to cohorts depended upon their own reported clinical history. Germline CDR1 reads WSHSY; CDR2 reads SAAADI. There are 12 residues in the CDR3. J was trimmed by 3 bases and V by 6 bases; bases with no gene match: 2. The chain recombines TRBV10-2 with TRBJ2-7, with 7 bases that match TRBD1. Sequenced: PBMCs or T cells enriched from blood (not recorded which). This sequence was found in a woman in her fifties or sixties who had been exposed to COVID-19. CDR3 in DNA: TGCGCCAGCAGAACAGGGGTCTACGAGCAGTACTTC. This encodes CASRTGVYEQYF.